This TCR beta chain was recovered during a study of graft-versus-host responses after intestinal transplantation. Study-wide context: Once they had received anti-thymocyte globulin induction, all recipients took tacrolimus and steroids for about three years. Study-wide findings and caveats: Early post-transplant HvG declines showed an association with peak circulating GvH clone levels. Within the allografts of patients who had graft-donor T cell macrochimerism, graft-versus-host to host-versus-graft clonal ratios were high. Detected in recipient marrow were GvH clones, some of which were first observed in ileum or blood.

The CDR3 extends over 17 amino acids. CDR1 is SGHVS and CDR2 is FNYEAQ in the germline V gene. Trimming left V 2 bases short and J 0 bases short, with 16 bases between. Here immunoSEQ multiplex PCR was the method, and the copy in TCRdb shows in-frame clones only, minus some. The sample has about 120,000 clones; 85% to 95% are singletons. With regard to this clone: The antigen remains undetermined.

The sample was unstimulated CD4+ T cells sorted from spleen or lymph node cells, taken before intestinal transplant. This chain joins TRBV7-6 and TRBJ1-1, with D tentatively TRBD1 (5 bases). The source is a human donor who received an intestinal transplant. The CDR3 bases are TGTGCCAGCAGCTTACCCTCTGGAGGGGAGCTGAACACTGAAGCTTTCTTT. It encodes CASSLPSGGELNTEAFF.